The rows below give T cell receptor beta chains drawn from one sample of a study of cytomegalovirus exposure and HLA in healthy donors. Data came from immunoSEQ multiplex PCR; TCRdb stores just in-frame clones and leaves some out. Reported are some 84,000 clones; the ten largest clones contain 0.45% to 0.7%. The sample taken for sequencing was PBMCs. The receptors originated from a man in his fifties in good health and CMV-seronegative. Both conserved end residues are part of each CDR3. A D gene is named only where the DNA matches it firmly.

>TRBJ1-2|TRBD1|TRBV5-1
TGCGCCAGCAGCGGGGACAGGGGTGGCTATGGCTACACCTTC
CASSGDRGGYGYTF
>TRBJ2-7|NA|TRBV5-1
TGCGCCAGCAGCTTGGTGGGGGCCCACGAGCAGTACTTC
CASSLVGAHEQYF
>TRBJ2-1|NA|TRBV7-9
TGTGCCAGCAGCTTATCGACAGAGCAGTTCTTC
CASSLSTEQFF
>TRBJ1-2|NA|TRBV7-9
TGTGCCAGCAGCCTAGAACAGGTTGATGGCTACACCTTC
CASSLEQVDGYTF
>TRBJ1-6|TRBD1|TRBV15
TGTGCCACCAGCCCTATGACAGGGGGTACCCATTCACCCCTCCACTTT
CATSPMTGGTHSPLHF
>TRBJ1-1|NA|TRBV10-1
TGCGCCAGCAGTTTAGGGAGGGAAACTGAAGCTTTCTTT
CASSLGRETEAFF
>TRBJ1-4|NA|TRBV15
TGTGCCACCAGCAGAGATCGCGTGGGACACAATGAAAAACTGTTTTTT
CATSRDRVGHNEKLFF
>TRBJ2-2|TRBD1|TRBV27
TGTGCCAGCAGCCTGGGACAGATCACCGGGGAGCTGTTTTTT
CASSLGQITGELFF
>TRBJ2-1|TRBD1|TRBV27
TGTGCCAGCAACCGGGACAGCTCCTACAATGAGCAGTTCTTC
CASNRDSSYNEQFF
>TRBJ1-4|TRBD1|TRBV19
TGTGCCAGTAGTAGTAACAGGGGCCAGACTAATGAAAAACTGTTTTTT
CASSSNRGQTNEKLFF